The clone carrying this TCR beta chain was detected a few times. Its antigen is currently unknown. This sample is part of a study of CD8+ T cells in alopecia areata. Study in general: Oral tofacitinib, 5 to 10 mg twice daily, was given in an open-label trial. Study-level findings and limits: Scalp sequencing captures resident alphabeta T cells of normal skin too.

The CDR3 covers 14 residues. Germline V lookup: CDR1 SGDLS, CDR2 YYNGEE. V was pared by 3 bases and J by 4 bases, with 10 bases between. From alopecia areata patients, lesional scalp punch biopsies and peripheral blood were collected. TCR sequencing used cDNA made by reverse transcription of extracted RNA. Profiling relied on immunoSEQ multiplex PCR, and the TCRdb table lists in-frame clones only, not all of them. Among roughly 250,000 clones listed, under 80% were seen once. This chain connects TRBV9 to TRBJ1-4; D unclear. The clonotype comes from a human donor with alopecia areata. Sequenced here: CD4+ T cells sorted from blood, sampled at week 0. The CDR3 sequence: CASSETSNNEKLFF. The CDR3 coding sequence is TGTGCCAGCAGCGAAACATCTAATAATGAAAAACTGTTTTTT.